Shown below are 31 T cell receptor beta chains from a single sample sequenced in a study of T-cell memory formation after mild COVID-19. Using its own MiXCR run on the 5' RACE reads, TCRdb lists one record per CDR3 protein. Of hundreds of thousands of distinct CDR3 sequences listed, 20% to 30% are singletons. Sequenced input: PBMCs or a T cell subset sorted from them (not recorded which). The receptors were sampled from an adult woman who had mild COVID-19 (a few samples of this study predate the infection). Cell type and time point are not known.

This clonotype was picked up a small number of times. The genes are TRBV7-2 and TRBJ2-2, with 8 bases matching TRBD2. With 3 bases clipped from V and 4 bases from J, the junction kept 4 bases outside the gene matches. CDR1 is SGHTA and CDR2 is FQGNSA in the germline V gene. There are 15 residues in the CDR3. The CDR3, as DNA: TGTGCCAGCAGCTTCGCTAGCGGGCCCACCGGGGAGCTGTTTTTT. This encodes CASSFASGPTGELFF.

This chain uses TRBV28 with TRBJ2-7; no clear D gene. Per germline, CDR1 MDHEN and CDR2 SYDVKM. V gave up 5 bases and J gave up 2 bases, with 10 bases separating them. This CDR3 comprises 13 residues. The CDR3 DNA follows: TGTGCCAGCAGTCCCCGGGCCGCCTACGAGCAGTACGTC. Protein product: CASSPRAAYEQYV.

V is TRBV7-3 and J is TRBJ1-1, with D possibly matching TRBD1 (5 bases). The CDR3 loop spans 15 amino acids. V was shortened by 6 bases and J by 1 base, with 15 bases between the two germline ends. Germline V gene data show CDR1 as SGHTA and CDR2 as FQGTGA. CDR3 nucleotides: TGTGCCAGCAGAACCTCGGCGGGGGGGAACACTGAAGCTTTCTTT. This translates into CASRTSAGGNTEAFF. Combining the CDR3 with reference TRBV7-3 and TRBJ1-1 gives the whole variable domain GAGVSQTPSNKVTEKGKYVELRCDPISGHTALYWYRQSLGQGPEFLIYFQGTGAADDSGLPNDRFFAVRPEGSVSTLKIQRTERGDSAVYLCASRTSAGGNTEAFFGQGTRLTVV.

The V call is TRBV6-2 or TRBV6-3, the J call TRBJ2-5; TRBD1 aligns across 10 bases. This CDR3 contains 15 residues. Trimming at V came to 2 bases and at J to 3 bases, leaving 3 bases not matched to a gene. CDR1 and CDR2 from the germline V gene are MNHEY and SVGEGT. The CDR3 sequence is CASSYGDRGEETQYF. The CDR3 DNA is TGTGCCAGCAGTTACGGGGACAGGGGAGAAGAGACCCAGTACTTC.

The rearrangement joins TRBV7-6 to TRBJ1-2, with 8 positions matching TRBD1. V lost 1 base to trimming and J lost 8 bases; unmatched junction nucleotides: 6. This CDR3 is 14 amino acids long. Germline V gene lookup returns CDR1 SGHVS and CDR2 FNYEAQ. The CDR3 here is CASSLGTGIGGYTF. CDR3 bases: TGTGCCAGCAGCTTAGGGACAGGGATTGGGGGCTACACCTTC.

CDR3 nucleotides: TGTGCCACCGGGCCGGGCAGGGACTACAATGAGCAGTTCTTC. This gives the protein CATGPGRDYNEQFF. The chain uses TRBV15 and TRBJ2-1, with a weak D call TRBD1 (5 bases). V was cut by 8 bases and J by 3 bases, with 14 bases left in between. The CDR3 length is 14 residues. Germline CDR1 and CDR2: LNHNV and YYDKDF (reference sequence).

This clonotype has ten or more counts. The chain recombines TRBV5-5 with TRBJ1-5, with D hard to call. Germline V gene sequence: CDR1 SGHKS, CDR2 YYEKEE (reference sequence). Deletions cut 0 bases from V and 7 bases from J, with 8 bases between. This CDR3 is built from 13 residues. CDR3 nucleotide sequence: TGTGCCAGCAGCTTGGCGGTGGGACAGCCCCAGCATTTT. It codes for CASSLAVGQPQHF.

This clonotype has more than one count but fewer than ten. The CDR3 region is CASSEAPGPQPQHF. The DNA for the CDR3 is TGTGCCAGCAGTGAAGCGCCTGGGCCGCAGCCCCAGCATTTT. The chain combines TRBV6-1 with TRBJ1-5; D is undetermined. The length of the CDR3 is 14 residues. CDR1 and CDR2 from the germline V gene are MNHNS and SASEGT. Trimming took off 0 bases at V and 7 bases at J, with 10 bases between the two ends.

This clonotype has a count of ten or more. The rearrangement joins TRBV12-3 or TRBV12-4 to TRBJ2-7, with a tentative D call TRBD2 (6 bases). CDR3 length: 13 residues. V was shortened by 5 bases and J by 3 bases, with 11 bases between the two germline ends. Written as DNA, the CDR3 is TGTGCCAGCAGTCTTACGGACTACTACGAGCAGTACTTC. Translation: CASSLTDYYEQYF.

With respect to this clonotype: One base away lies a much larger clone, so this may be a sequencing read error. The V gene is TRBV7-6, the J gene TRBJ2-2; no definite D call. V was shortened by 4 bases and J by 4 bases, with 4 bases between the two germline ends. CDR3 length: 12 residues. CDR1 and CDR2 (germline): SGHVS, FNYEAQ. The CDR3 sequence: CASSYGTGELFF. In DNA form, the CDR3 reads TGTGCCAGCAGCTACGGCACCGGGGAGCTGTTTTTT.

The chain recombines TRBV6-1 with TRBJ2-1, with 7 bases aligning to TRBD2. This CDR3 comprises 13 residues. J lost 9 bases, V lost 7 bases, and 9 bases had no gene match. The V gene's germline CDR1 is MNHNS and CDR2 SASEGT. CDR3 sequence (DNA): TGTGCCAGCACGAGAGAGGGGAGGGGTGAGCAGTTCTTC. Translation: CASTREGRGEQFF.

This chain links TRBV29-1 with TRBJ1-4; D is possibly TRBD1 (6 bases). This CDR3 has 11 amino acids. The germline V and J ends were trimmed by 7 bases and 4 bases, with 7 bases remaining between them. The V gene's germline CDR1 is SQVTM and CDR2 ANQGSEA. CDR3 DNA: TGCAGCGCAGGGGATAATGAAAAACTGTTTTTT. This gives the protein CSAGDNEKLFF.

This clonotype was counted between two and nine times. One junction end disagrees with the germline gene, perhaps due to a read error. DNA for the CDR3: TGTGCTAGCAGCTTGCAACTAGCTCCACCCTACAATGAGCAGTTCTTC. Translation gives CASSLQLAPPYNEQFF. V gene TRBV7-7 combines with J gene TRBJ2-1; maybe TRBD2 (6 bases). Germline V gives CDR1 SSHAT, CDR2 FNYEAQ (reference sequence). The CDR3 loop spans 16 amino acids.

This clonotype was counted only a few times. The V gene is TRBV7-9, the J gene TRBJ1-5; D call uncertain. CDR1 is SEHNR and CDR2 is FQNEAQ in the germline V gene (reference sequence). The V gene lost 8 bases and the J gene lost 6 bases, with 14 bases spanning the gap. The CDR3 consists of 13 residues. As DNA, the CDR3 is TGTGCCAGCGCTTTTGCGGGTTCTCAGCCCCAGCATTTT. Translated, it gives CASAFAGSQPQHF.

The V and J genes are TRBV14 and TRBJ1-4; TRBD1 agrees at 7 bases. There are 16 residues in the CDR3. With V trimmed by 2 bases and J by 8 bases, 11 bases remained unmatched. Germline assignment: CDR1 SGHDN and CDR2 FVKESK. The DNA of the CDR3 is TGTGCCAGCAGCCAAAGGGGGCTCCGAAGCAACGAAAAACTGTTTTTT. Translation: CASSQRGLRSNEKLFF.

The table lists this clonotype with many counts. CDR3 sequence reads: CASSSNRLMNTEAFF. DNA of the CDR3: TGTGCCAGCAGCTCTAACAGGTTAATGAACACTGAAGCTTTCTTT. The rearrangement uses TRBV7-2 and TRBJ1-1, with D tentatively TRBD1 (5 bases). V dropped 4 bases and J dropped 0 bases, with 12 bases sitting between them. CDR1 is SGHTA and CDR2 is FQGNSA in the germline V gene. This CDR3 has 15 amino acids. Complete variable domain (other parts from reference TRBV7-2 and TRBJ1-1): GAGVSQSPSNKVTEKGKDVELRCDPISGHTALYWYRQSLGQGLEFLIYFQGNSAPDKSGLPSDRFSAERTGGSVSTLTIQRTQQEDSAVYLCASSSNRLMNTEAFFGQGTRLTVV.

This clonotype was seen only a few times. The V and J genes are TRBV7-9 and TRBJ1-1; D unresolved. The CDR3 runs to 16 residues. Trimming stripped 8 bases from V and 2 bases from J, with 21 bases between. Germline-derived CDR1 and CDR2 are SEHNR and FQNEAQ (reference sequence). The CDR3 nucleotides are TGTGCCAGCCGCGCAGGTTGGACCACAGTAAACACTGAAGCTTTCTTT. Translating it yields CASRAGWTTVNTEAFF.

This clonotype was recorded a few times. The rearrangement uses TRBV12-3 or TRBV12-4 and TRBJ2-2; a possible D gene is TRBD1 (6 bases). The CDR3 extends over 12 amino acids. Trimming pared 8 bases from V and 6 bases from J, leaving 10 bases between. The CDR3 here is CASAWTAGELFF. CDR3 nucleotide sequence: TGTGCCAGCGCCTGGACAGCCGGGGAGCTGTTTTTT.

The genes are TRBV29-1 and TRBJ1-1; tentative D call: TRBD1 (5 bases). Looked up from germline, CDR1 is SQVTM and CDR2 is ANQGSEA. Between the trimmed V and J ends, which lost 0 bases and 1 base, there was a span of 9 bases. The CDR3 is 14 amino acids. CDR3 in amino acids: CSVEEGVRNTEAFF. The CDR3 nucleotides read TGCAGCGTTGAAGAGGGGGTAAGGAACACTGAAGCTTTCTTT.

Ten or more counts support this clonotype. The chain joins TRBV24-1 to TRBJ1-1; unclear D gene. Germline V lookup: CDR1 KGHDR, CDR2 SFDVKD. V shed 11 bases and J shed 0 bases, with 30 bases lying between them. The CDR3 totals 19 residues. The CDR3 protein is CANSPKFWRQMYMNTEAFF. CDR3 nucleotide sequence: TGTGCCAACAGCCCCAAATTCTGGCGCCAAATGTATATGAACACTGAAGCTTTCTTT.

This clonotype came up a few times. The chain couples TRBV7-2 to TRBJ1-1, with a weak D call TRBD1 (6 bases). The CDR3 extends over 15 amino acids. Looked up from germline, CDR1 is SGHTA and CDR2 is FQGNSA. The germline V and J ends were trimmed by 0 bases and 0 bases, with 8 bases remaining between them. DNA for the CDR3: TGTGCCAGCAGCTTAGCAACAGGGATGAACACTGAAGCTTTCTTT. Amino acid sequence: CASSLATGMNTEAFF.

The genes are TRBV6-1 and TRBJ1-1; no clear D gene. Trimming left V 6 bases short and J 0 bases short, with 20 bases between. The CDR3 loop spans 17 amino acids. The V gene's germline CDR1 is MNHNS and CDR2 SASEGT. CDR3: CASSNTPGGVMNTEAFF. Here the CDR3 DNA reads TGTGCCAGCAGCAACACCCCGGGTGGGGTCATGAACACTGAAGCTTTCTTT.

In its sample, this clonotype was seen a few times. The V and J genes are TRBV4-1 and TRBJ1-2, with 9 nucleotides matching TRBD1. The CDR3 extends over 16 amino acids. Germline V CDR1 and CDR2: MGHRA, YSYEKL. V was pared by 4 bases and J by 6 bases, with 12 bases of the junction left unmatched. CDR3 sequence: CASSLTLGQGSDGYTF. The CDR3 DNA follows: TGCGCCAGCAGCCTGACCCTGGGACAGGGATCGGATGGCTACACCTTC.

This clonotype was recorded at least ten times. The chain recombines TRBV24-1 with TRBJ2-1; 8 bases fit TRBD2. Per the germline V gene, CDR1 is KGHDR and CDR2 is SFDVKD. The CDR3 covers 15 residues. J lost 4 bases, V lost 4 bases, and 5 bases had no gene match. The CDR3 sequence: CATSESSGSYNEQFF. The CDR3 nucleotides read TGTGCCACCAGTGAATCTAGCGGGTCGTACAATGAGCAGTTCTTC.

The chain employs TRBV4-1 and TRBJ2-1, with TRBD1 matching 11 bases. The CDR3 totals 15 residues. The germline gives CDR1 MGHRA, CDR2 YSYEKL. The trim removed 4 bases at V and 10 bases at J, leaving 9 bases unmatched. CDR3 nucleotides: TGCGCCAGCAGCCCCCGGGACAGGGGGATGAGGGAGCAGTTCTTC. Encoded protein: CASSPRDRGMREQFF.

This chain joins TRBV24-1 and TRBJ2-1; 13 positions match TRBD2. The CDR3 totals 17 residues. Trimming removed 2 bases from V and 8 bases from J; junction bases left unmatched: 8. The germline CDR1 and CDR2 sequences are KGHDR and SFDVKD. The CDR3, as DNA: TGTGCCACCAGTGATTCCACCACTAGCGGGGGGGCCTATGAGCAGTTCTTC. Protein: CATSDSTTSGGAYEQFF.

The chain has TRBV15 and TRBJ1-5; D may be TRBD1 (5 bases). The germline gives CDR1 LNHNV, CDR2 YYDKDF (reference sequence). The CDR3 has 13 amino acids. V was trimmed by 9 bases and J by 2 bases, leaving 11 bases between them. The chain's CDR3 is CATAAGGNQPQHF. The CDR3 nucleotides are TGTGCCACGGCAGCGGGGGGCAATCAGCCCCAGCATTTT.

This clonotype was picked up a small number of times. V usage is TRBV24-1 and J usage is TRBJ2-1, with TRBD2 matching 15 bases. CDR3 size: 19 residues. With V trimmed by 3 bases and J by 0 bases, 5 bases remained unmatched. Germline loops: CDR1 KGHDR, CDR2 SFDVKD. CDR3: CATSDPGLAGGPSYNEQFF. CDR3 in DNA: TGTGCCACCAGTGATCCCGGACTAGCGGGGGGGCCCTCCTACAATGAGCAGTTCTTC.

This chain connects TRBV11-2 to TRBJ2-5; no firm D call. CDR1 SGHAT and CDR2 FQNNGV come from the germline V gene. Trimming took off 1 base at V and 2 bases at J, with 11 bases between the two ends. There are 15 residues in the CDR3. DNA of the CDR3: TGTGCCAGCAGCTTAGGCCTTCCGCCGCAAGAGACCCAGTACTTC. Encoded protein: CASSLGLPPQETQYF.

V and J are TRBV3-1 and TRBJ2-7, with TRBD1 matching 7 bases. After removal of 4 bases from V and 0 bases from J, the junction contained 3 bases not matched to a gene. This CDR3 has 14 residues. Germline-derived CDR1 and CDR2 are LGHDT and YNNKEL (reference sequence). CDR3 protein: CASSRGQFSYEQYF. The CDR3 DNA reads TGTGCCAGCAGCCGGGGACAGTTCTCCTACGAGCAGTACTTC.

The DNA for the CDR3 is TGTGCCACCAGTGATTTAAAGGGGATTGAGGGAGAGACCCAGTACTTC. It codes for CATSDLKGIEGETQYF. This sequence joins TRBV24-1 and TRBJ2-5, with D tentatively TRBD1 or TRBD2 (5 bases each). Trimming took 1 base from V and 4 from J, leaving 15 bases between them. The germline V gene has CDR1 KGHDR and CDR2 SFDVKD. The CDR3 is made up of 16 amino acids.